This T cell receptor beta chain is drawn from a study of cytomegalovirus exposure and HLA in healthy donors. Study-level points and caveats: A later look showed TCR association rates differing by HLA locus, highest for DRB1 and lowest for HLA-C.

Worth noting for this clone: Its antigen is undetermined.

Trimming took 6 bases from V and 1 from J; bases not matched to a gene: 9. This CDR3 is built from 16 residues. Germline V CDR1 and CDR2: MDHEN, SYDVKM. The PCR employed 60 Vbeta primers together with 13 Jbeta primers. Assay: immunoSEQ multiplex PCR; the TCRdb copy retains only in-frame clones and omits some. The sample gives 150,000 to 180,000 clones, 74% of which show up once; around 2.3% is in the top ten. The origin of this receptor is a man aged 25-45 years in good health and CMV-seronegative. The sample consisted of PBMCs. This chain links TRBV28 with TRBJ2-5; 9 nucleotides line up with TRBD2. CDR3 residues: CASSSTSGPFQETQYF. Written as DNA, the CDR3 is TGTGCCAGCAGCTCAACTAGCGGGCCCTTCCAAGAGACCCAGTACTTC.